The clone carrying this TCR beta chain was detected only a few times. What it recognizes is unknown. This entry is derived from a study of CD4 T cells in relation to SARS-CoV-2 and coronaviruses. About the research overall: ViraFEST: approximately 10-day antigen culture of PBMCs, then TCR beta CDR3 sequencing.

V was pared by 5 bases and J by 3 bases, with 8 bases of the junction left unmatched. The CDR3 loop spans 15 amino acids. Germline V lookup: CDR1 LGHDT, CDR2 YNNKEL (reference sequence). Before the COVID-19 pandemic, during about 2011-2019, CD4+ T cells were taken from unexposed donors. The cells were cultured for approximately 10 days before CD4+ T cells were isolated. Testing used SARS-CoV-2 S/N and four cold-coronavirus spikes on unexposed-donor CD4+ T cells, cells permitting. Half the medium was replaced with IL-2 medium on days 3 and 7. Sequenced by immunoSEQ multiplex PCR; TCRdb stores in-frame clones only, minus some. This sample carries around 25,000 clones, around 76% of them seen once, and the ten largest clones take 29%.

The chain recombines TRBV3-1 (or the pseudogene TRBV3-2) with TRBJ1-2; TRBD1 matches at 8 bases. The sequencing input was CD4+ T cells from PBMCs, cultured in vitro. This receptor was taken from a human donor in good health. Here the CDR3 reads CASSSAGQGYYGYTF. DNA of the CDR3: TGTGCCAGCAGCTCCGCTGGACAGGGATACTATGGCTACACCTTC.